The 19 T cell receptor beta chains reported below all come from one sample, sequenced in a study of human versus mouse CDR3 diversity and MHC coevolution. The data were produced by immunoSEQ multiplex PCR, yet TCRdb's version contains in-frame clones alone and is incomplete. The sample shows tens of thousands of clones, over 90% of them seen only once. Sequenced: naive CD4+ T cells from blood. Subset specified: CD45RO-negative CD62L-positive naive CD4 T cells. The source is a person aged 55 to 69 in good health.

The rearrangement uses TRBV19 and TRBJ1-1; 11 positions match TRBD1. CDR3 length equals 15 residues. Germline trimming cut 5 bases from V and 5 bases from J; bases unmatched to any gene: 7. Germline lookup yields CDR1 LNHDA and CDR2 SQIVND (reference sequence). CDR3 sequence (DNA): TGTGCCAGTAGTGCACCGGGACAGGGGGGGACTGAAGCTTTCTTT. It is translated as CASSAPGQGGTEAFF.

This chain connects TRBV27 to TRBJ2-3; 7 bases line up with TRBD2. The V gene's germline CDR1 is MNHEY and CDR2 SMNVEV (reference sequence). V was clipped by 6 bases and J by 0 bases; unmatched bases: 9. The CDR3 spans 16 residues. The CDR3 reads CASRSLALTSTDTQYF. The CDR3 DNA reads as TGTGCCAGCAGGTCACTAGCGTTGACTAGCACAGATACGCAGTATTTT.

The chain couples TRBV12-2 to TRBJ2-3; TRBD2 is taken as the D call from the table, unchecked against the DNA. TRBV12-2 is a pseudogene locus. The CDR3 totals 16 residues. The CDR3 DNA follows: TGTGCAAGTCGCTCGCTCGGCGGTTTTTACACAGATACGCAGTATTTT. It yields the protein CASRSLGGFYTDTQYF.

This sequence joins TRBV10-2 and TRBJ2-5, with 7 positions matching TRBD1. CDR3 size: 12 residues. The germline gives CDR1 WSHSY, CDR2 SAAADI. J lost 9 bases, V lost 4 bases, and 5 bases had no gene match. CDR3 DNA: TGCGCCAGCAGTGTCCTCACAGGGGCCCAGTACTTC. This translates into CASSVLTGAQYF.

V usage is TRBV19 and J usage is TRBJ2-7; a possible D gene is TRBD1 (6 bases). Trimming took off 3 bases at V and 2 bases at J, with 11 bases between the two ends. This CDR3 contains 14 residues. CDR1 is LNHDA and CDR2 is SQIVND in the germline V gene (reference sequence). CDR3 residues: CASSIPGAAYEQYF. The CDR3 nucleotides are TGTGCCAGTAGTATTCCAGGGGCGGCCTACGAGCAGTACTTC.

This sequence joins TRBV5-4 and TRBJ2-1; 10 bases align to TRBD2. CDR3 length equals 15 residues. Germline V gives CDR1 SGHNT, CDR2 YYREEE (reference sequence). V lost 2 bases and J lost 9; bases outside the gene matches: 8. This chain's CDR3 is CASSLAGGRRGEQFF. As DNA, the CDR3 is TGTGCCAGCAGCTTAGCGGGAGGGAGGCGGGGTGAGCAGTTCTTC.

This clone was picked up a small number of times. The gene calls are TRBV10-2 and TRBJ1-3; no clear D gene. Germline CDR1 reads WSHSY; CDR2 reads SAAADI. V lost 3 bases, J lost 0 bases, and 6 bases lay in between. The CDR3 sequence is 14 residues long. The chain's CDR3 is CASSENNSGNTIYF. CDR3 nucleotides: TGCGCCAGCAGTGAAAACAACTCTGGAAACACCATATATTTT.

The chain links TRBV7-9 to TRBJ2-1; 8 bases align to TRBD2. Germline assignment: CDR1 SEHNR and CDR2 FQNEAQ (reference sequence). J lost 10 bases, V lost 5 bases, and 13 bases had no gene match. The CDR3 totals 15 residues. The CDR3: CASSPLAEKLREQFF. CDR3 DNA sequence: TGTGCCAGCAGCCCACTAGCGGAGAAACTAAGGGAGCAGTTCTTC.

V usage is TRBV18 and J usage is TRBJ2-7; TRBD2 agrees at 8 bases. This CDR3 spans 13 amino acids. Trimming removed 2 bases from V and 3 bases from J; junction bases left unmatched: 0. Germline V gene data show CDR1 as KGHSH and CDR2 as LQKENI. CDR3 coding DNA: TGTGCCAGCTCACCAACTAGCGGCTACGAGCAGTACTTC. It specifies CASSPTSGYEQYF.

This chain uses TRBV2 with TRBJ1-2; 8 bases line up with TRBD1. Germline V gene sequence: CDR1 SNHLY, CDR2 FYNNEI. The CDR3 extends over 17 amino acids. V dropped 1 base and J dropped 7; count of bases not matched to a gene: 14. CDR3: CASSEDRGERLAGGYTF. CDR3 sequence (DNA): TGTGCCAGCAGTGAAGACAGGGGGGAAAGGTTAGCGGGTGGCTACACCTTC.

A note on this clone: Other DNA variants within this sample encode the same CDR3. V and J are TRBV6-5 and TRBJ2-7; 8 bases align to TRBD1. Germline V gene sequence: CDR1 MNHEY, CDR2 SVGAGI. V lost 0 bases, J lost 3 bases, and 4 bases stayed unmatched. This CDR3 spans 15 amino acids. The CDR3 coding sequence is TGTGCCAGCAGTTACTCGGGGACAGGCGGCTACGAGCAGTACTTC. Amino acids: CASSYSGTGGYEQYF.

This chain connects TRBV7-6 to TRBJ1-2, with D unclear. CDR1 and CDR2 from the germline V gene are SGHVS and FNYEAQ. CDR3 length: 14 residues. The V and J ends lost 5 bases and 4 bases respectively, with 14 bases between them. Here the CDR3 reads CASSPPSEGYGYTF. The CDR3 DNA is TGTGCCAGCAGCCCTCCCAGTGAGGGCTATGGCTACACCTTC.

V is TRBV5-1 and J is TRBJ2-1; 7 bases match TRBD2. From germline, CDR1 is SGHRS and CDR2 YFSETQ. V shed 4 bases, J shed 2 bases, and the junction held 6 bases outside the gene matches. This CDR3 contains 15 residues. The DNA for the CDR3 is TGCGCCAGCAGCCCCCGAAGCGGGACCTACAATGAGCAGTTCTTC. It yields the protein CASSPRSGTYNEQFF.

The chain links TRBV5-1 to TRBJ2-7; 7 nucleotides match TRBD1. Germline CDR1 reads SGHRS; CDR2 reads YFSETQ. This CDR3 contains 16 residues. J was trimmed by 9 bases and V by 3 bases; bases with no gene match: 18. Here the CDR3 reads CASSSTPGQRLRGQYF. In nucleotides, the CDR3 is TGCGCCAGCAGCTCCACCCCGGGACAGAGGCTACGAGGGCAGTACTTC.

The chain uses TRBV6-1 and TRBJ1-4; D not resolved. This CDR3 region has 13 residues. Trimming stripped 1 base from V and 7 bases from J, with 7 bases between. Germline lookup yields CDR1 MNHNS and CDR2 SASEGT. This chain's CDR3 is CASSEDPSEKLFF. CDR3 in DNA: TGTGCCAGCAGTGAAGATCCGAGTGAAAAACTGTTTTTT.

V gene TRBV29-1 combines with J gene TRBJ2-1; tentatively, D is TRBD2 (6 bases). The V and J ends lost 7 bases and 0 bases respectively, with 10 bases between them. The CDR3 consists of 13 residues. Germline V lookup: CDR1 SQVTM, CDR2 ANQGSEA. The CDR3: CSAEGSSYNEQFF. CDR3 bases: TGCAGCGCGGAGGGGAGCTCCTACAATGAGCAGTTCTTC.

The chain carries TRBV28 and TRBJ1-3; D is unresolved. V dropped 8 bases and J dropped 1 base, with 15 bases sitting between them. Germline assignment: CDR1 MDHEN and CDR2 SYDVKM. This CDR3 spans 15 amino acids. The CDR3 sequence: CASLVSGNSGNTIYF. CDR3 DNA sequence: TGTGCCAGCTTAGTCAGCGGCAATTCTGGAAACACCATATATTTT.

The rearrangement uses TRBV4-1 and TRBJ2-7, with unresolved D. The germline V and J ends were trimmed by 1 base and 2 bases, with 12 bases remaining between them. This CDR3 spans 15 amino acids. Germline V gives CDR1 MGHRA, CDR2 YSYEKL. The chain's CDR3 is CASSQVVAPTYEQYF. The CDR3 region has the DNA TGCGCCAGCAGCCAAGTGGTAGCACCTACCTACGAGCAGTACTTC.

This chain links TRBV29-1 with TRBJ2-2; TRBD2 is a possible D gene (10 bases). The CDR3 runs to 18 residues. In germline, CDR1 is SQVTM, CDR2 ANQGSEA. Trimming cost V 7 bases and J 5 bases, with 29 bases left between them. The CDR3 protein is CSALQGAKAGGHTGELFF. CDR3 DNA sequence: TGCAGCGCCTTACAGGGGGCGAAAGCGGGAGGGCATACCGGGGAGCTGTTTTTT.